These T cell receptor beta chains were read from a single sample in a study of T cell responses to AZD1222 COVID-19 vaccine. Some clones are missing from TCRdb's copy, which holds only in-frame ones; the method was immunoSEQ multiplex PCR. The sample has about 140,000 clones, roughly 92% seen once. The sequencing here drew on peripheral blood, taken on day 0 of AZD1222 vaccination. These TCRs come from an adult in good health. The conserved cysteine and the conserved F or W are not part of the CDR3 here. Fields, in order: V gene, clone size, D gene, CDR3 protein. The D gene is left open where the match is weak. Size is omitted from some rows. Given values are once, few, many or a class for expanded clones.

TRBV10-3	.	TRBD1	AIKDREGEAF
TRBV18	.	.	ASSPGLTLQYEQY
TRBV25-1	.	TRBD1	ASSEPAGGSETQY
TRBV6-5	.	TRBD2	ASSLERGGTYEQY
TRBV12-5	once	.	ASAMDGNTEAF
TRBV5-1	.	TRBD1	ASSLSGGQGQPQH
TRBV4-3	.	.	ASSQVATSTASTDTQY
TRBV23-1	.	.	ASSQEGGVYEQY
TRBV30	.	.	AWSAWGQGSGEKLF
TRBV30	.	.	ASDTENEKLF
TRBV30	once	.	AWRVGAGGYT
TRBV19	.	.	ASMNSRKETQY
TRBV24-1	.	TRBD2	ATSDLRGRYPNEQF
TRBV24-1	.	.	ATSDPDRLDGRGANVLT
TRBV27	.	TRBD1	ASSLEGARTGELF
TRBV3-1/TRBV3-2	once	.	ASSQEGMGRSVYNEQF
TRBV2	.	.	ASRETEQY
TRBV10-3	.	.	ALRVPSSTGELF
TRBV9	.	.	ASSPLLSRSYNEQF
TRBV19	once	.	ASRTLLAGSEKLF
TRBV6-6	few	.	AIGGAFYGYT
TRBV15	once	.	ATSRDAGEAPNQPQH
TRBV3-1/TRBV3-2	.	.	ASSQDAGSNSPLH
TRBV20-1	.	.	SASREDQPQH
TRBV15	.	TRBD2	ATSRVRGTSGRLTQY
TRBV4-2	.	.	ASSQDLRDVGLSNEKLF
TRBV6-6	.	.	ASAFRGATNEKLF
TRBV12-2	.	.	ASRLVWDSPYEQY
TRBV2	.	.	ASSLAGFSTNEKLF
TRBV19	.	.	ASKSRLDQPQH
TRBV21-1	.	.	ASTLNGTGKNAGANVLT
TRBV30	.	.	AWRGDKTYEQY
TRBV11-2	once	.	ASSPAGSGLNIQY
TRBV28	once	TRBD1	ASSLSAQGIKSYEQY
TRBV6-5	few	.	ASSYTGLGGQPQH
TRBV30	.	.	AWRGGTNTDTQY
TRBV7-2	once	TRBD1	ASSFSGTGNTGELF
TRBV2	.	TRBD2	ASSEAGDYGGEQF
TRBV4-2	.	TRBD1	ASSQGGARGSEAF
TRBV5-8	.	TRBD1	ASSLEAGGPTEAF
TRBV7-3	.	TRBD1	ASSRIPGTGTYGYT
TRBV21-1	.	.	ASIDRYTEAF
TRBV10-3	.	.	AIRDGRSLNEQF
TRBV6-5	.	TRBD1	ASSPTTGGRGYT
TRBV15	.	.	ATSRSGVPYEQY
TRBV12-3/TRBV12-4	.	.	ASSFLGWETQY
TRBV24-1	.	.	ATSDFSGNQPQH
TRBV25-1	.	TRBD1	ASSPIPQGADTEAF
TRBV5-1	.	TRBD2	ASSSQGISGSGTDTQY
TRBV5-1	.	.	ASSSGILGSGGTDTQY
TRBV10-1	once	.	ASSEWSRRADEQF
TRBV13	.	.	ASSAHPRHGNTEAF
TRBV10-1	once	TRBD1	ASSDPTGGICEKLF
TRBV14	.	.	ASSQVGYQETQY
TRBV25-1	many	.	ASSVLGNTGELF